This T cell receptor (beta chain) emerged from a study of long-term antiretroviral therapy in people with HIV (dated by TCRdb to between 2021 and 2022). At the level of the whole study: The earliest samples were collected roughly a decade before the 2015 WHO recommendation for immediate ART, at a time when ART was usually postponed until CD4 counts fell. About 35% of the 30 participants with HIV were female. No cross-contamination during QIAcube processing was seen in test extractions of a monoclonal T-cell line run alongside roughly 35 polyclonal samples. A retrospective serial study tested whether changes in peripheral blood TRB repertoire composition and diversity were associated with ART initiation and durable HIV suppression. A total of 150 to 200 cryopreserved PBMC samples were contributed to the cohort by 30 adults with confirmed HIV infection, with samples collected serially over a mean of roughly six years (range 1-12).

The immunoSEQ hsTCRB v3.0 assay was used at survey level resolution to sequence the TRB variable region. TRB sequencing targeted a depth of about 35,000-55,000 T-cell genomes per sample. TRB libraries were pooled and sequenced on an Illumina MiSeq using a v3 150-cycle kit. As for the original processing: Repertoire analysis was performed in R inside a reproducible Nextflow workflow that covered QC, data transformation and analysis. Custom analyses were implemented in LymphoSeq2, an R package for AIRR-Seq data exploration. Four samples that yielded fewer than 5000 total TRB sequences were excluded, so that around 190 HIV repertoires were analyzed. Among the roughly 200 retained HIV repertoires, 59 were collected before ART initiation and roughly 130 after ART initiation. Each repertoire was downsampled to 5000 TRB nucleotide sequences, and summary statistics were averaged across 100 downsampling iterations. Only TRB sequences with CDR3 regions of at least seven amino acids were retained for analysis. A Shannon entropy-derived clonality score and the Gini coefficient were used to measure diversity. In repertoire networks, the top 5000 CDR3 amino acid sequences were linked whenever an edit distance of one separated two sequences. For TRB CDR3 amino acid sequences, GLIPH2 was used to predict antigen specificity groups and MHC restriction. To flag known CMV, EBV, HIV or tissue antigen associations, CDR3 amino acid sequences were matched against VDJdb and McPAS-TCR. Pre-ART, post-ART and control groups were compared with Wilcoxon signed-rank tests and Holm-Bonferroni correction. TCRdb carries this immuneACCESS record with in-frame sequences only. Its versions omit some clonotypes, under half of them owing to an unresolved V gene in the studies checked, with the rest unexplained. Clonal size and the V and J genes are those of that table, whereas D and trimming came from the DNA. The sample table contains 20,000 to 25,000 clones; only one count was recorded for around 80% of them. Of the sample, over 9% falls within the top ten clones.

Participants were included only if at least one PBMC sample before ART initiation and at least two post-ART samples were available. Every participant with HIV received treatment in the United States of America. Before DNA extraction, cryopreserved samples containing roughly 0.9-11 million PBMC were thawed and washed. At the time of the earliest PBMC sample for each participant with HIV, ages ranged from about 23 to 60 years. PBMC samples from each participant spanned 1-4 timepoints before ART initiation and 2-8 timepoints after ART initiation, with a median of 7 samples. Serial HIV viral load, CD4+ T-cell count, ART history and demographic data were obtained for every participant. A Qiagen kit on a QIAcube was used to extract genomic DNA from unsorted PBMC, with samples processed in batches of 12. Inclusive of the bounding cysteine and phenylalanine, the CDR3 is 15 residues long. Only the CDR3 DNA stays, 45 bases, in frame from base 1. The CDR1 and CDR2 encoded by the germline V gene are ENHRY and SYGVKD. Trimming accounts for 4 bases at V and 2 bases at J, while the number of junction bases matched to no gene is 7.

Of note for this clone: No cognate antigen has been identified for it. Within one base of it there is no much larger clone, and no base qualities were kept.

What the research found in general, with its limitations: Starting ART was linked to a significant rise in TRB diversity, yet even after long-term ART the diversity remained significantly lower than in transplant donor controls. Expanded TRB clones identified before ART initiation dominated the repertoire at all time points, although this dominance fluctuated and declined in many PLHIV after ART. The samples span the years 2004 to 2017, and the ART regimens used may be less effective than current regimens. Since PBMC availability was limited, sequencing covered only the TCR beta chain, with no alpha chain pairing. No data were available on ART adherence, viral resistance or therapy changes, limiting inferences about post-ART repertoire changes. Unsorted PBMC were profiled instead of sorted CD4+ and CD8+ T cells because pre-ART samples had limited cell numbers. CDR3 length ranges in HIV repertoires were narrower than in controls, and network structure suggested an antigen-experienced repertoire with only a slight naive shift after ART.

The receptor comes from a woman between 40 and 55 years old with HIV. This receptor chain uses TRBV10-3 and TRBJ2-7; the central 8 bases match TRBD1. The source was unsorted PBMCs, collected 4.1 years after starting antiretroviral therapy. The CDR3 amino acid sequence is: CAISAPGQDTYEQYF. The DNA reads TGTGCCATCAGTGCCCCGGGACAGGACACCTACGAGCAGTACTTC.